One sample yielded the 15 T cell receptor beta chains listed below, sequenced in a study of T cell responses to AZD1222 COVID-19 vaccine. Here immunoSEQ multiplex PCR was the method, and the copy in TCRdb shows in-frame clones only, minus some. The sample lists approximately 140,000 clones; 90% were seen once. The source was peripheral blood, collected 28 days after the second AZD1222 dose. Every receptor here comes from an adult who received the AZD1222 COVID-19 vaccine.

The V gene is TRBV28, the J gene TRBJ1-5, with 7 bases matching TRBD1. Germline loops: CDR1 MDHEN, CDR2 SYDVKM. V lost 6 bases to trimming and J lost 5 bases; unmatched junction nucleotides: 13. The CDR3 is 16 amino acids. The CDR3 protein is CASSHLSTGFDQPQHF. CDR3 in DNA: TGTGCCAGCAGCCACCTTTCGACAGGGTTCGATCAGCCCCAGCATTTT.

J is TRBJ1-6 and V is TRBV19, with 7 bases fitting TRBD1. Germline CDR1 is LNHDA and CDR2 is SQIVND (reference sequence). The V and J ends lost 6 bases and 5 bases, in that order; junction bases with no gene match: 4. This CDR3 region has 14 residues. CDR3 sequence (DNA): TGTGCCAGTAGATCGACAGGGCATAATTCACCCCTCCACTTT. It translates to CASRSTGHNSPLHF.

The rearrangement links TRBV7-8 to TRBJ1-4; 8 bases align to TRBD1. This CDR3 is 14 amino acids long. The germline V gene encodes CDR1 SGHVS and CDR2 FQNEAQ. J was trimmed by 7 bases and V by 5 bases; bases with no gene match: 6. CDR3 in amino acids: CASSLDRVSEKLFF. The CDR3 nucleotides read TGTGCCAGCAGCCTGGACAGGGTGTCTGAAAAACTGTTTTTT.

The rearrangement uses TRBV6-5 and TRBJ1-1; possibly TRBD1 for D (5 bases). The V and J ends lost 2 bases and 4 bases respectively, with 14 bases between them. The CDR3 length is 15 residues. The V gene's germline CDR1 is MNHEY and CDR2 SVGAGI. CDR3 sequence reads: CASSYIGVESTEAFF. DNA of the CDR3: TGTGCCAGCAGTTACATAGGGGTCGAGAGCACTGAAGCTTTCTTT.

This clone was recorded only once. The J gene is TRBJ1-5, the V gene TRBV6-4, with D uncertain. The V gene's germline CDR1 is MRHNA and CDR2 SNTAGT. Deletions cut 5 bases from V and 4 bases from J, with 9 bases between. The CDR3 is 13 residues long. CDR3 in amino acids: CASSREGNQPQHF. CDR3 coding DNA: TGTGCCAGCAGTAGGGAAGGGAATCAGCCCCAGCATTTT.

This chain joins TRBV5-1 and TRBJ2-1; 8 bases align to TRBD1. After removal of 4 bases from V and 4 bases from J, the junction contained 4 bases not matched to a gene. CDR1 and CDR2 from the germline V gene are SGHRS and YFSETQ. CDR3 length: 14 amino acids. The CDR3 nucleotides are TGCGCCAGCAGCACTGGACAGGGTTACAATGAGCAGTTCTTC. Translated, it gives CASSTGQGYNEQFF.

This clone appeared once. The chain carries TRBV7-2 and TRBJ2-1; 7 positions agree with TRBD1. The germline V gene encodes CDR1 SGHTA and CDR2 FQGNSA. The CDR3 length is 15 residues. V dropped 1 base and J dropped 4; count of bases not matched to a gene: 4. In DNA form, the CDR3 reads TGTGCCAGCAGCTTAGGGGGGACAGTTTACAATGAGCAGTTCTTC. It specifies CASSLGGTVYNEQFF.

This chain uses TRBV5-6 with TRBJ2-3; D is undetermined. CDR3 length: 17 amino acids. Trimming took off 6 bases at V and 3 bases at J, with 23 bases between the two ends. Germline CDR1 SGHDT, CDR2 YYEEEE. CDR3 in DNA: TGTGCCAGCACCGCTGGCTTAGGCAGAATGACTACAGATACGCAGTATTTT. Its protein is CASTAGLGRMTTDTQYF.

This chain uses TRBV28 with TRBJ1-3; D gene ambiguous. The CDR3 is 14 amino acids. CDR1 MDHEN and CDR2 SYDVKM come from the germline V gene. V shed 5 bases and J shed 2 bases, with 10 bases lying between them. CDR3 residues: CASSLGGTGNTIYF. DNA of the CDR3: TGTGCCAGCAGTCTCGGCGGTACTGGAAACACCATATATTTT.

The genes are TRBV7-3 and TRBJ2-6, with TRBD2 identical over 7 bases. Germline CDR1 is SGHTA and CDR2 is FQGTGA. Trimming removed 4 bases from V and 0 bases from J; junction bases left unmatched: 15. The CDR3 consists of 20 residues. The CDR3 is CASSSKLIREALSGANVLTF. The CDR3 DNA follows: TGTGCCAGCAGCTCCAAGCTTATTCGGGAGGCGCTCTCTGGGGCCAACGTCCTGACTTTC.

DNA of the CDR3: TGTGCCAGCAGTGAACCCGGACAGGGGGCGCGTGGGGAGCAGTACGTC. This translates into CASSEPGQGARGEQYV. The chain couples TRBV6-1 to TRBJ2-7, with TRBD1 matching 11 bases. The CDR3 is made up of 16 amino acids. In germline, CDR1 is MNHNS, CDR2 SASEGT. V dropped 2 bases and J dropped 7; count of bases not matched to a gene: 10.

The chain uses TRBV5-1 and TRBJ1-5; possibly TRBD1 for D (6 bases). Germline assignment: CDR1 SGHRS and CDR2 YFSETQ. V lost 0 bases, J lost 4 bases, and 11 bases lay in between. The CDR3 is 15 residues long. This CDR3 reads CASSLDGQLNQPQHF. CDR3 in DNA: TGCGCCAGCAGCTTGGACGGACAGCTTAATCAGCCCCAGCATTTT.

Note on this clone: The identical CDR3 is also encoded by other nucleotide sequences in the sample. The V and J genes are TRBV5-1 and TRBJ1-4; tentative D call: TRBD1 (6 bases). CDR1 and CDR2 (germline): SGHRS, YFSETQ. V was pared by 2 bases and J by 0 bases, with 8 bases between. This CDR3 is built from 15 residues. This CDR3 reads CASSFGQPTNEKLFF. The CDR3 DNA reads TGCGCCAGCAGCTTCGGACAGCCAACTAATGAAAAACTGTTTTTT.

This chain links TRBV10-3 with TRBJ1-3; TRBD1 is a possible D gene (6 bases). This CDR3 is 17 amino acids long. Trimming took 0 bases from V and 0 from J, leaving 12 bases between them. The germline gives CDR1 ENHRY, CDR2 SYGVKD. This CDR3 is CAISESRGRGSGNTIYF. CDR3 nucleotide sequence: TGTGCCATCAGTGAGTCGAGGGGCAGGGGCTCTGGAAACACCATATATTTT.

The rearrangement uses TRBV4-3 and TRBJ1-5; D not certain. V lost 0 bases, J lost 4 bases, and 16 bases lay in between. Germline CDR1 LGHNA, CDR2 YSLEER. The CDR3 contains 17 residues. CDR3 coding DNA: TGCGCCAGCAGCCAAGAGGGGTCGGGAGGAGCGAATCAGCCCCAGCATTTT. The encoded protein is CASSQEGSGGANQPQHF.